The sequence of this T cell receptor (beta chain) was determined in a study of OX40 agonist ivuxolimab in advanced cancers. Background on the study: Three individuals attained partial responses, comprising one hepatocellular carcinoma case and two cutaneous melanoma cases. Study-level findings and limits: Within 6 weeks, CD4+ and CD8+ blood T cells expanded clonally at 0.1 to 3.0 mg/kg. Some nonresponders additionally presented with little normalized T-cell clonal expansion.

Profiling relied on immunoSEQ multiplex PCR, and the TCRdb table lists in-frame clones only, not all of them. The data show about 53,000 clones, roughly 88% seen once. CDR1 SGHRS and CDR2 YFSETQ come from the germline V gene. The CDR3 sequence is 12 residues long. Deletions cut 6 bases from V and 4 bases from J, with 8 bases between. As regards this clone: Its antigen is still unknown.

Sequences were derived from CD4+ or CD8+ T cells sorted from blood, sampled in a trial of the OX40 agonist ivuxolimab. This TCR came from an adult with an advanced solid tumor such as melanoma, head and neck, liver or kidney cancer. V gene TRBV5-1 combines with J gene TRBJ1-3; D is ambiguous. Here the CDR3 reads CASKSDGNTIYF. In DNA form, the CDR3 reads TGCGCCAGCAAGTCGGACGGAAACACCATATATTTT.